This T cell receptor (beta chain) was profiled in a study of shared clonotypes between healthy human individuals. Profiled with immunoSEQ multiplex PCR; TCRdb holds only in-frame clones, not every one. Among over a million clones, around 97% were seen once, and the ten largest hold 1.2%. Germline CDR1 is SGDLS and CDR2 is YYNGEE. This CDR3 region has 14 residues. Deletions cut 4 bases from V and 3 bases from J, with 14 bases between. The V and J genes are TRBV9 and TRBJ2-7; D unclear. The sequence was obtained from a man aged 25-45 years in good health. The sample comprised naive CD4+ T cells sorted from blood. The subset denotes: CD45RA+ positively selected. The CDR3 protein is CASSPSPGLYEQYF. The CDR3, as DNA: TGTGCCAGCAGCCCATCCCCGGGTCTCTACGAGCAGTACTTC.